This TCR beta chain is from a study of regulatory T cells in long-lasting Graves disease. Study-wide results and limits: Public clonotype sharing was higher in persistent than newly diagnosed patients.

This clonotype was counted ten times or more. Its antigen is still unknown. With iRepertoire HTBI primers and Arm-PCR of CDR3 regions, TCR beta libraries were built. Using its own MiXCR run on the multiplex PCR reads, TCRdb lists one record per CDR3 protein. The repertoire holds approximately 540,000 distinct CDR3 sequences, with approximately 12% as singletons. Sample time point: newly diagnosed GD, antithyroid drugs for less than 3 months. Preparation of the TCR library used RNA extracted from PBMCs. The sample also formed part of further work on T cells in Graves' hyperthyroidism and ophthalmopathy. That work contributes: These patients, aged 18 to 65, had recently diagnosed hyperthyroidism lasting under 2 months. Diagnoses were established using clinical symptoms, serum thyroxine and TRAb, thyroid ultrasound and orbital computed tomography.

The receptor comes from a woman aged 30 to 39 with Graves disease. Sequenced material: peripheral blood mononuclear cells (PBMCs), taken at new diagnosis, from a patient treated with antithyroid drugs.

CDR3 loop: CASSPFMDYEQYF. The CDR3 DNA reads as TGTGCCAGCAGCCCGTTTATGGACTACGAGCAGTACTTC. The genes are TRBV9 and TRBJ2-7; D gene ambiguous. The CDR3 loop spans 13 amino acids. The germline CDR1 and CDR2 sequences are SGDLS and YYNGEE. V dropped 4 bases and J dropped 3 bases, with 11 bases sitting between them.